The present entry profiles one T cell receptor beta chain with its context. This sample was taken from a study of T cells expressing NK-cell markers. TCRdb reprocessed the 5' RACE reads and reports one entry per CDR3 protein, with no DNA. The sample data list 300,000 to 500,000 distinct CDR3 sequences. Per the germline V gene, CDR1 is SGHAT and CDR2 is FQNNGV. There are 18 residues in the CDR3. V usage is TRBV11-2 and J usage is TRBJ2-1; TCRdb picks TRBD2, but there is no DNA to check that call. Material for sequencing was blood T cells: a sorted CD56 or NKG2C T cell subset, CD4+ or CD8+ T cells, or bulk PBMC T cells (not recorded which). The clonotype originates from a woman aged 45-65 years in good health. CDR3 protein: CASSNSLGLAGGNNEQFF.